This TCR beta chain was sequenced in a study of identical twins. This clonotype was seen only a few times. The junction differs from germline at one of its ends, possibly a read error. TCRdb redid the calling of the 5' RACE reads with MiXCR, one entry per CDR3 protein. Of approximately 190,000 distinct CDR3 sequences in the sample, 15% were seen once. These data also formed part of another study, on T cells expressing NK-cell markers.

This TCR derives from a woman younger than 30 in good health. Sequencing input: CD8+ T cells sorted from blood.

CDR3 nucleotide sequence: TGCAACGTTGAAGAAAAGTTGGGGGAGCTGTTTTTT. Amino acids: CNVEEKLGELFF. This chain connects TRBV29-1 to TRBJ2-2; no clear D. Germline values: CDR1 SQVTM, CDR2 ANQGSEA. The CDR3 has 12 amino acids.